The sequence of this T cell receptor (beta chain) was determined in a study of vaccination effects on CD4 cells after COVID-19. As for the study in general: It was two doses of either the BNT162b2 or mRNA-1273 vaccine that participants received. Study-wide results and caveats: Late in the post-vaccination period, infection-induced and vaccine-induced clones underwent marked clonal contraction.

Sequencing used immunoSEQ multiplex PCR; TCRdb keeps in-frame clones, though not all of them. The sample includes more than 40,000 clones, more than 60% of them seen just once. This clone was detected once. Its antigen is unknown. Before any sequencing was done, the ViraFEST assay used viral peptide pools to expand antigen-specific CD4+ T cells. Investigators separated out CD4+ T cells once approximately 11 days of culture had passed. Vaccinated recipients, who were negative for nucleocapsid antibodies, had no history of SARS-CoV-2 infection. Every well housed approximately 2.2 million PBMC, which grew in culture alongside about 9 IU/ml IL-2 and roughly 9.9 ug/ml peptides. IL-2 medium supplanted half the medium on days 3 and 7. This TCR was recovered from a human donor who received a COVID-19 vaccine. Sequenced material: CD4+ T cells from PBMCs cultured with HCoV-OC43 spike peptides, taken before COVID-19 vaccination. Subset of the sample: HCoV-OC43 spike overlapping peptide pool stimulation.

The CDR3 DNA is TGTGCTAGTGGTTTGGTACTTGGCAGGGACAATCAGCCCCAGCATTTT. As protein: CASGLVLGRDNQPQHF. The J gene is TRBJ1-5, the V gene TRBV12-5; TRBD1 is a possible D gene (5 bases). CDR3 length: 16 residues. V was trimmed by 0 bases and J by 3 bases, leaving 12 bases between them. Germline V CDR1 and CDR2: LGHNT, FRNRAP.